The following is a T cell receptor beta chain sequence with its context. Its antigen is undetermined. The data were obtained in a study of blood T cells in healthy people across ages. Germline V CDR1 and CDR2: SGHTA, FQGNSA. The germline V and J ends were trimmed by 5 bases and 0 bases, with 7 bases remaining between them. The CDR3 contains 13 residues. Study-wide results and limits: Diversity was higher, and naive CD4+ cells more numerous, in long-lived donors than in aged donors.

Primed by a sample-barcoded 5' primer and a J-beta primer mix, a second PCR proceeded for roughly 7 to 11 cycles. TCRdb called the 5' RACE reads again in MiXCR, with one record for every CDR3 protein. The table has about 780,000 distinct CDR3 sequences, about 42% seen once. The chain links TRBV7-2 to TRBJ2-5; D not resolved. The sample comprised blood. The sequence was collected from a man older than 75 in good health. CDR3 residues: CASSVGNQETQYF. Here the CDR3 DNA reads TGTGCCAGCAGCGTAGGAAACCAAGAGACCCAGTACTTC. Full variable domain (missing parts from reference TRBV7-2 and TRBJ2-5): GAGVSQSPSNKVTEKGKDVELRCDPISGHTALYWYRQSLGQGLEFLIYFQGNSAPDKSGLPSDRFSAERTGGSVSTLTIQRTQQEDSAVYLCASSVGNQETQYFGPGTRLLVL.